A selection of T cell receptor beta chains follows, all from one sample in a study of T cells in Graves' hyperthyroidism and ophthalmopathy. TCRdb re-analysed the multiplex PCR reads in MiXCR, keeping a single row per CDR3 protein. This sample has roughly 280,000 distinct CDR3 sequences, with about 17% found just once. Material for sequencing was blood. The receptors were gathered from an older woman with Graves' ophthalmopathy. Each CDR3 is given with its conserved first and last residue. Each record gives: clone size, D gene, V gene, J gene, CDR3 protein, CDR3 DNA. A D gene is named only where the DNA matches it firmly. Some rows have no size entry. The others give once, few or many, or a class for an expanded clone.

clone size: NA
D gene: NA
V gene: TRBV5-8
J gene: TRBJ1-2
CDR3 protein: CASSSEVASGGYTF
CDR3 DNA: TGTGCCAGCAGCTCGGAGGTAGCCTCGGGGGGCTACACCTTC

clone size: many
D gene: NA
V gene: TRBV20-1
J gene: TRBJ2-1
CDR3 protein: CSARDNEQFF
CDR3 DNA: TGCAGTGCTAGGGATAATGAGCAGTTCTTC

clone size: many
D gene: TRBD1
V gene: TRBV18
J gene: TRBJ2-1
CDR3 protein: CASSGQGMFF
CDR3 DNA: TGTGCCAGTTCGGGACAGGGGATGTTCTTC

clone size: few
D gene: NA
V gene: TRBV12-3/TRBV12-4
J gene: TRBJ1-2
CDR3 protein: CASSLTGIPRYGYTF
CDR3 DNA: TGTGCCAGCAGTCTCACAGGGATCCCCCGCTATGGCTACACCTTC

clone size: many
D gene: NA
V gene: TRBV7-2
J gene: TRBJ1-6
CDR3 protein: CAIQEGGTNSPLHF
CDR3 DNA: TGTGCCATCCAAGAAGGGGGAACGAATTCACCCCTCCACTTT

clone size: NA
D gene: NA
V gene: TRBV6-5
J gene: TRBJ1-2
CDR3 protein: CASSYSFEWGSDGYTF
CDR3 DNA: TGTGCCAGCAGTTACTCGTTTGAGTGGGGATCCGACGGCTACACCTTC

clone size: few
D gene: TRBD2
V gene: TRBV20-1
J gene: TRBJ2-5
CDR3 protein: CSARGTSGIQETQYF
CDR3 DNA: TGCAGTGCTAGGGGGACTAGCGGGATTCAAGAGACCCAGTACTTC

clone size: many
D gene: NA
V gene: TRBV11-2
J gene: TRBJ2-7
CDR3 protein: CASSFRGATSYEQYF
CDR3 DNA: TGTGCCAGCAGCTTCCGGGGCGCGACCTCCTACGAGCAGTACTTC

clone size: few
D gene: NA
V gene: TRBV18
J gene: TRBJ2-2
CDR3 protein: CASSPDQSNTGELFF
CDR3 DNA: TGTGCCAGCTCACCAGACCAGTCGAACACCGGGGAGCTGTTTTTT

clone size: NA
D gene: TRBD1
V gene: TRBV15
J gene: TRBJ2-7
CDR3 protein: CATSGGGQSSYEQYF
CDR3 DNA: TGTGCCACCAGCGGTGGGGGACAGAGCTCCTACGAGCAGTACTTC

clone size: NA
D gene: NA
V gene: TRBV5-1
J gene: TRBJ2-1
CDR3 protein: CASSLEGGIYNEQFF
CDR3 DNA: TGCGCCAGCAGCTTGGAAGGGGGGATCTACAATGAGCAGTTCTTC

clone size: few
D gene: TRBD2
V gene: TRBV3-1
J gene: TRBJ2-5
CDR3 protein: CASSQDLSPLAGDRETQYF
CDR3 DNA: TGTGCCAGCAGCCAAGATCTATCCCCCCTAGCGGGAGATAGGGAGACCCAGTACTTC

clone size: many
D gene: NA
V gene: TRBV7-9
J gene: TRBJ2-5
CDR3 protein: CASQVGHTKETQYF
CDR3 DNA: TGTGCCAGCCAAGTGGGCCATACTAAGGAGACCCAGTACTTC

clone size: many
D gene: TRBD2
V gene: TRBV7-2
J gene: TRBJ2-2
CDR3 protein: CASSLESLAGVPGELFF
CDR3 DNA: TGTGCCAGCAGCTTAGAGTCCCTAGCGGGAGTGCCCGGGGAGCTGTTTTTT

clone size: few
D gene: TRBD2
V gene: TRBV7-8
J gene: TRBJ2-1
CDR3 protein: CASSYPGLGVGEQFF
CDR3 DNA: TGTGCCAGCAGCTACCCGGGACTAGGGGTCGGTGAGCAGTTCTTC

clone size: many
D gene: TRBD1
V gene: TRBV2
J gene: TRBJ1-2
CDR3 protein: CASTIGTVGRRNYGYTF
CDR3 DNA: TGTGCCAGCACCATTGGGACAGTTGGAAGAAGAAACTATGGCTACACCTTC

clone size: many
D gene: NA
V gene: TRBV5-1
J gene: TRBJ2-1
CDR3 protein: CASSPQLVYNEQFF
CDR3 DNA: TGCGCCAGCAGCCCCCAACTAGTTTACAATGAGCAGTTCTTC

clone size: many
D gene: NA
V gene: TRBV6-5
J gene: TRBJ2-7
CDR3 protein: CASSYEQSSYEQYF
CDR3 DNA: TGTGCCAGCAGTTACGAACAGTCCTCCTACGAGCAGTACTTC

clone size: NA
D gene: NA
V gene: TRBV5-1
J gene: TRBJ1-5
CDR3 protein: CASSLFLAGPNTDTQHF
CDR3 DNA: TGCGCCAGCAGCCTCTTTCTAGCGGGGCCCAACACAGATACGCAGCATTTT

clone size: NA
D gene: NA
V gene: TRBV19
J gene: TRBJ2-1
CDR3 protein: CASKWQMKSSYNEQFF
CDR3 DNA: TGTGCCAGTAAGTGGCAGATGAAAAGCTCCTACAATGAGCAGTTCTTC

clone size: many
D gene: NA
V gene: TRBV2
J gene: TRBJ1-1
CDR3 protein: CASRLGTSNTEAFF
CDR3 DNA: TGTGCCAGCAGGCTTGGGACATCGAACACTGAAGCTTTCTTT

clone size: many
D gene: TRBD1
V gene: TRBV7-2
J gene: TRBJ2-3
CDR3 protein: CASSLWDRGLSTQYF
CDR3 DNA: TGTGCCAGCAGCCTCTGGGACAGGGGGCTTAGTACGCAGTATTTT

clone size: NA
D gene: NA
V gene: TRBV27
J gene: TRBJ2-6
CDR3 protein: CASSFGQALGGANVLTF
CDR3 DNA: TGTGCCAGCAGTTTCGGGCAGGCCCTTGGGGGGGCCAACGTCCTGACTTTC

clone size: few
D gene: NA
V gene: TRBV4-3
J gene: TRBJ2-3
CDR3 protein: CASSQDASRTQYF
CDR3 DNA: TGCGCCAGCAGCCAAGATGCTAGCAGGACGCAGTATTTT

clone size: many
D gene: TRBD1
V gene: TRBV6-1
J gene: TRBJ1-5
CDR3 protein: CASSVQDRFEQPQHF
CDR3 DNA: TGTGCCAGCAGTGTCCAGGACAGGTTCGAACAGCCCCAGCATTTT

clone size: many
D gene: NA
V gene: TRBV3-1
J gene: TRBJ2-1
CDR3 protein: CASRFQGGNNEQFF
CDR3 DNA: TGTGCCAGCAGGTTCCAGGGCGGGAACAATGAGCAGTTCTTC

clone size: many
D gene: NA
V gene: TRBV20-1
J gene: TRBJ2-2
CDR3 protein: CSASRKNGELFF
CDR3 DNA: TGCAGTGCTAGCAGAAAGAACGGGGAGCTGTTTTTT

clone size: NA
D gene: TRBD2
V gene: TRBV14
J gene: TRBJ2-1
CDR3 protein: CASSQASPGRVIDEQFF
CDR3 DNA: TGTGCCAGCAGCCAAGCGAGTCCGGGGAGGGTCATAGATGAGCAGTTCTTC

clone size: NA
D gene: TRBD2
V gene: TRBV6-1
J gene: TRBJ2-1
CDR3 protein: CASRRAGGVHNEQFF
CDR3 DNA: TGTGCCAGCAGGAGAGCGGGGGGGGTCCACAATGAGCAGTTCTTC

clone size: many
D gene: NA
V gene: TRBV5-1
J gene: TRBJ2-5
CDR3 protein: CASSPSLGGNQETQYF
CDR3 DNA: TGCGCCAGCAGCCCCAGTCTGGGGGGAAACCAAGAGACCCAGTACTTC

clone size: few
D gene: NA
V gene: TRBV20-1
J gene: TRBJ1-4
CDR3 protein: CSTSGQPNEKLFF
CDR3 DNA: TGCAGCACTTCAGGACAGCCTAATGAAAAACTGTTTTTT

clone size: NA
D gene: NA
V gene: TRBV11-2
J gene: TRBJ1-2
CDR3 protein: CASSLTGINYDYTF
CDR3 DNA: TGTGCCAGCAGCTTAACAGGCATTAACTATGACTACACCTTC

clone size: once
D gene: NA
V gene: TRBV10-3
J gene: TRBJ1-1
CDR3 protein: CAIRGGLLNTEAFF
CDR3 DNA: TGTGCCATACGGGGGGGCCTGTTAAACACTGAAGCTTTCTTT

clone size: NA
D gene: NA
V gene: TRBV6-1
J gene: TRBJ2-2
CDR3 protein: CASNTPGMYTGELFF
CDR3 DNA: TGTGCCAGCAACACGCCGGGGATGTACACCGGGGAGCTGTTTTTT

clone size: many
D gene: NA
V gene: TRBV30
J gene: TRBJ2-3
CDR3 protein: CAWSVLGGKGTDTQYF
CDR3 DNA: TGTGCCTGGAGTGTATTAGGCGGGAAGGGCACAGATACGCAGTATTTT

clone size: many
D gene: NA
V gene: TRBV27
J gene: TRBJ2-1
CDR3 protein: CASSLQSDPSYNEQFF
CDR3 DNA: TGTGCCAGCAGTTTACAGAGCGACCCCTCCTACAATGAGCAGTTCTTC

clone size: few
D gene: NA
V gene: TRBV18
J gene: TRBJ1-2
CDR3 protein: CASSSSFWTEPYGYTF
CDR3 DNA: TGTGCCAGCTCATCAAGCTTTTGGACGGAACCTTATGGCTACACCTTC

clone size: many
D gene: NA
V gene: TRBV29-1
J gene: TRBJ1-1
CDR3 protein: CSTAGGNTEAFF
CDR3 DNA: TGCAGCACCGCAGGAGGGAACACTGAAGCTTTCTTT

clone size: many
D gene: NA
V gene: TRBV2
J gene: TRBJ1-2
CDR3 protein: CASSFTGLDSGYTF
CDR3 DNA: TGTGCCAGCAGTTTCACAGGTTTAGACTCTGGCTACACCTTC

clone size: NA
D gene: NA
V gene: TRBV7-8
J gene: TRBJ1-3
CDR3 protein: CASSLQTPGYSGNTIYF
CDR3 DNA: TGTGCCAGCAGCTTGCAGACCCCAGGGTACTCTGGAAACACCATATATTTT

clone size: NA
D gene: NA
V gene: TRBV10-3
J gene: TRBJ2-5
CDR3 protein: CAISTGTVKETQYF
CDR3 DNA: TGTGCCATCAGCACCGGGACGGTGAAAGAGACCCAGTACTTC

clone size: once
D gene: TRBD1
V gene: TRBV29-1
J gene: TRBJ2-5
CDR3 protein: CSVGGQGRAETQYF
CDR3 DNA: TGCAGCGTTGGGGGACAGGGGAGGGCAGAGACCCAGTACTTC